This T cell receptor beta chain was recorded in a study of cytomegalovirus exposure and HLA in healthy donors. Findings of the study overall: Donors belonging to an Asian-associated ancestry cluster reportedly showed fewer N-insertions in productive TCRs than the approximately 700-donor mean, according to what a later analysis found. Most TCR beta V segments were productive about 87% or about 30% of the time in an earlier analysis.

This clone appeared a few times. The target antigen is unknown. Healthy people donating bone marrow made up the donors. Primers included in the PCR were 60 Vbeta and 13 Jbeta primers. Some clones are missing from TCRdb's copy, which holds only in-frame ones; the method was immunoSEQ multiplex PCR. In the table there are over 100,000 clones, roughly 66% of which are singletons. The source of this sequence is a woman younger than 45 in good health and CMV-seronegative. Specimen: PBMCs.

Here the CDR3 reads CASSKRRASGMGEQYF. The CDR3 region has the DNA TGTGCCAGCAGCAAACGTCGGGCTAGCGGGATGGGGGAGCAGTACTTC. The V call is TRBV21-1, the J call TRBJ2-7; TRBD2 is the table's D call, not checked against the DNA. TRBV21-1 is given as a pseudogene. CDR3 length equals 16 residues.